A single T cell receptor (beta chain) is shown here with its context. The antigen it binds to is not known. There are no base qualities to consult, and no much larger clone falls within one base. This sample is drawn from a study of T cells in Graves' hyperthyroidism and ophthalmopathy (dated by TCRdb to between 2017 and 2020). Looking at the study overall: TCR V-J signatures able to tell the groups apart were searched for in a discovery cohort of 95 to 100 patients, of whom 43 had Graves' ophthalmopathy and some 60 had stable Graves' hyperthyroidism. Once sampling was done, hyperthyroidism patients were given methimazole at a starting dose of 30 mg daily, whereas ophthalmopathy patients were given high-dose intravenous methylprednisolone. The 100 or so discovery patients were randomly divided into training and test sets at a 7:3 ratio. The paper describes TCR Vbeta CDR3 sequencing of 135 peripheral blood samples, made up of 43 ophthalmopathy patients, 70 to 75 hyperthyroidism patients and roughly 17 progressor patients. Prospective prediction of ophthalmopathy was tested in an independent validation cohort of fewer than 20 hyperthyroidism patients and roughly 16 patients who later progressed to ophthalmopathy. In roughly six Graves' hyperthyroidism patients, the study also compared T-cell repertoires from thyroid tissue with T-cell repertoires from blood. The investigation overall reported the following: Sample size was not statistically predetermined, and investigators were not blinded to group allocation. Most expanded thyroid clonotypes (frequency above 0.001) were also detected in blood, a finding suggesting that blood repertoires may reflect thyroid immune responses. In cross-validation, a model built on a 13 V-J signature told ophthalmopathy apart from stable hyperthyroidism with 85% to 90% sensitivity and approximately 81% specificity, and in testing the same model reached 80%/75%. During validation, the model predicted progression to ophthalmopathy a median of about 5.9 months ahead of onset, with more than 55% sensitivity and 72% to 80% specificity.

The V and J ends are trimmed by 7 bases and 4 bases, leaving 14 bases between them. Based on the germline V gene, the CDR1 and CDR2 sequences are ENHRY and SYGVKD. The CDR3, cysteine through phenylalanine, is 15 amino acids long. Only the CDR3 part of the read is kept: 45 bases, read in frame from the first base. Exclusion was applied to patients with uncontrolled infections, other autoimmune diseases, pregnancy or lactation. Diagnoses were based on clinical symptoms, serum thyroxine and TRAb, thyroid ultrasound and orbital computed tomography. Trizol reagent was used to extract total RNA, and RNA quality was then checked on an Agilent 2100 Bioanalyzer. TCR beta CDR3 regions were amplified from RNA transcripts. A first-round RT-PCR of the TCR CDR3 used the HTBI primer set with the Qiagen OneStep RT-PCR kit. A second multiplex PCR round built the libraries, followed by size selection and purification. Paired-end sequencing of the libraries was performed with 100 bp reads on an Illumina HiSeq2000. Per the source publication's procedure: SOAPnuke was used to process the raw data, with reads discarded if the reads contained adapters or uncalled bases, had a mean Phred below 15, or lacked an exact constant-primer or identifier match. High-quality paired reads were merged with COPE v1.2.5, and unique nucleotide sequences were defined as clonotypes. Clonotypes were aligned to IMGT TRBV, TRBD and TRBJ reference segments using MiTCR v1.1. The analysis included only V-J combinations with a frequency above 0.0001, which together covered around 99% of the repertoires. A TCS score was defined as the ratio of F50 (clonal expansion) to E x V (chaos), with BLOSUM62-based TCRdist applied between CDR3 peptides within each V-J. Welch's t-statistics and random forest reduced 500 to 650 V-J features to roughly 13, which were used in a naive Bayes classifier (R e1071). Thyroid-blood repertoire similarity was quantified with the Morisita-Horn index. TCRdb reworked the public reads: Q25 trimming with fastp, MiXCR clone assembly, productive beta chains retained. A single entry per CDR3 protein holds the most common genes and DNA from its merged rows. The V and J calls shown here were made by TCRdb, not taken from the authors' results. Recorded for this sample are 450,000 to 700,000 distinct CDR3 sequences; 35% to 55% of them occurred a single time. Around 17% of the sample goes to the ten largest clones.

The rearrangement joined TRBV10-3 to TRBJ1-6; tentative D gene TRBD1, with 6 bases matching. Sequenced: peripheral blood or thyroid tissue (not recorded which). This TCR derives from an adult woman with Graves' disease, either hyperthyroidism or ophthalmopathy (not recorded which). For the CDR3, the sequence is CAINGQSTYNSPLHF. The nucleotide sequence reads TGTGCCATCAATGGACAGTCAACTTATAATTCACCCCTCCACTTT.